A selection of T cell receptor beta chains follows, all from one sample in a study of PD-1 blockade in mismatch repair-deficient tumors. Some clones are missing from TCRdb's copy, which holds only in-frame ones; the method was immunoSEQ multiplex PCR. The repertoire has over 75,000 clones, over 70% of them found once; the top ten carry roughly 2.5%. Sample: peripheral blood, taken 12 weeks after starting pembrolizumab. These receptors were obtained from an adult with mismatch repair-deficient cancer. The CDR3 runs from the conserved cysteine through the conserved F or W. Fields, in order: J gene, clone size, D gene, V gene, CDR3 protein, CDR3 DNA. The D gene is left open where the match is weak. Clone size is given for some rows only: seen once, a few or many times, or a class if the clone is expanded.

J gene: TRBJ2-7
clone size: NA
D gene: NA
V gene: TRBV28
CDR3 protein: CASSKTSLAGEQYF
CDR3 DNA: TGTGCCAGCAGCAAAACTAGCCTGGCCGGCGAGCAGTACTTC

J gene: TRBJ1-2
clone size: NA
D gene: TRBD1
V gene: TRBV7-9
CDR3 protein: CASSPRQGPGNYGYTF
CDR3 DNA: TGTGCCAGCAGCCCCCGACAGGGCCCTGGGAACTATGGCTACACCTTC

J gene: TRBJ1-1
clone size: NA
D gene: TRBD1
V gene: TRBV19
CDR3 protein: CASSIRFQGALRTEAFF
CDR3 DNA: TGTGCCAGTAGTATAAGGTTCCAGGGGGCTCTACGGACTGAAGCTTTCTTT

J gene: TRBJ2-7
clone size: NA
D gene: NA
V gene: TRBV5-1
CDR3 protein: CASRPDDGAEQYF
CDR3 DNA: TGCGCCAGCAGACCTGACGATGGGGCCGAGCAGTACTTC

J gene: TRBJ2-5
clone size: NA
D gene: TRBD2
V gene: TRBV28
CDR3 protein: CASDHGGDWETQYF
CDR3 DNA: TGTGCCAGCGACCACGGGGGGGACTGGGAGACCCAGTACTTC

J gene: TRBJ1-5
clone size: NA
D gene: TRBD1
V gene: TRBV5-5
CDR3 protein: CASSLGQGARQPQHF
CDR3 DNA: TGTGCCAGCAGCTTGGGACAGGGGGCGAGACAGCCCCAGCATTTT

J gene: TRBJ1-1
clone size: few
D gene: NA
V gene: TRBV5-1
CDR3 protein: CASSFWGNTEAFF
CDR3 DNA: TGCGCCAGCAGCTTTTGGGGGAACACTGAAGCTTTCTTT

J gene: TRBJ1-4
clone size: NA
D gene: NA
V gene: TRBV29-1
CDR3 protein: CSVGGHPATNEKLFF
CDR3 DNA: TGCAGCGTCGGGGGGCACCCTGCAACTAATGAAAAACTGTTTTTT

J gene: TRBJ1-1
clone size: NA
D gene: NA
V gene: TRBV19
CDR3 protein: CASSAQQTGAFF
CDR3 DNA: TGTGCCAGTAGTGCCCAACAGACTGGGGCTTTCTTT

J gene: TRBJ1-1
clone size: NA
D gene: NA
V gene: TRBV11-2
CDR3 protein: CASSPTVATEAFF
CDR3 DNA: TGTGCCAGCAGCCCCACTGTAGCGACTGAAGCTTTCTTT

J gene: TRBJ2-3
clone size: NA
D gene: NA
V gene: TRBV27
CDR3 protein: CASSLQASTDTQYF
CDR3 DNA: TGTGCCAGCAGTTTACAGGCTAGCACAGATACGCAGTATTTT

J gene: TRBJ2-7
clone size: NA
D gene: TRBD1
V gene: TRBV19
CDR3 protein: CASSIGGQVPYEQYF
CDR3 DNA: TGTGCCAGTAGTATAGGGGGACAGGTCCCCTACGAGCAGTACTTC

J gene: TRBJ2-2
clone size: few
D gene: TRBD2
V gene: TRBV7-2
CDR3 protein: CASSLAHLAGVTGELFF
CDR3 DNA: TGTGCCAGCAGCTTAGCTCATTTAGCGGGAGTTACCGGGGAGCTGTTTTTT

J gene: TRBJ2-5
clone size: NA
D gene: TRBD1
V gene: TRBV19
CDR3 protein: CATGQGRGETQYF
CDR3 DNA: TGTGCCACCGGACAGGGCAGAGGGGAGACCCAGTACTTC

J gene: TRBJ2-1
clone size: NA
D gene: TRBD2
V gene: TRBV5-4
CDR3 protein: CASSRSGTSGFNEQFF
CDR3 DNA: TGTGCCAGCAGCCGTTCCGGGACTAGCGGGTTCAATGAGCAGTTCTTC

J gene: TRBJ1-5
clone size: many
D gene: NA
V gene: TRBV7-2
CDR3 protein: CASSLVHDWMSNQPQHF
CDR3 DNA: TGTGCCAGCAGCTTAGTACATGACTGGATGAGCAATCAGCCCCAGCATTTT

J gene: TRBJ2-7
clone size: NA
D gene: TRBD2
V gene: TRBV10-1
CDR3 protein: CASSGGTSGYEQYF
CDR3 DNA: TGCGCCAGCAGCGGGGGGACTAGCGGTTACGAGCAGTACTTC

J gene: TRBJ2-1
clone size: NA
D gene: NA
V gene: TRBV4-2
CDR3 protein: CASRQMSGLTLNEQFF
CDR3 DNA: TGTGCCAGCAGGCAAATGTCCGGCCTTACGTTAAATGAGCAGTTCTTC

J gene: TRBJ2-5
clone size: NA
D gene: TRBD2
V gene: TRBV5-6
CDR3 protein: CASSEGLAGELETQYF
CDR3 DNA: TGTGCCAGCAGCGAAGGACTAGCGGGAGAGTTGGAGACCCAGTACTTC

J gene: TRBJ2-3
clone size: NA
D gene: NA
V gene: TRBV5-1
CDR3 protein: CASSRDTPEDTQYF
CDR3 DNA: TGCGCCAGCAGCCGCGATACCCCGGAGGATACGCAGTATTTT

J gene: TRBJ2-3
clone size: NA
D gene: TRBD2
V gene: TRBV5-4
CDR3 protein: CASSLWSGSWTDTQYF
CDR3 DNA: TGTGCCAGCAGCTTGTGGAGCGGGAGCTGGACAGATACGCAGTATTTT

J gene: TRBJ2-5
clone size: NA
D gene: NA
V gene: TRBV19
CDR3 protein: CASSFGVAVETQYF
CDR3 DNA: TGTGCCAGTAGTTTCGGGGTTGCCGTCGAGACCCAGTACTTC

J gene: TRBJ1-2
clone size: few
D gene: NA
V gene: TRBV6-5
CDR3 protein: CASSYHFAGPPSGYTF
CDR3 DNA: TGTGCCAGCAGTTACCATTTCGCCGGGCCTCCTTCCGGCTACACCTTC

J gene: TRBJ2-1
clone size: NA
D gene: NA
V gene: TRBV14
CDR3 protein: CASSQDRSAKQFF
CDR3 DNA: TGTGCCAGCAGCCAAGATCGCTCGGCCAAACAGTTCTTC

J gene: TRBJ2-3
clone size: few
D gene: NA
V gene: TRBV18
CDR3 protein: CASGLTGQNTDTQYF
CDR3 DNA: TGTGCCAGTGGATTGACAGGCCAAAACACAGATACGCAGTATTTT

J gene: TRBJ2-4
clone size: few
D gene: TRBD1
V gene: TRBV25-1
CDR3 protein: CASSWGQGGNIQYF
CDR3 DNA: TGTGCCAGCAGTTGGGGACAGGGGGGAAACATTCAGTACTTC

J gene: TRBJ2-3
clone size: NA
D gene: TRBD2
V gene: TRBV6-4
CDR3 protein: CASSYSKTSGSTDTQYF
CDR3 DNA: TGTGCCAGCAGTTACTCGAAGACTAGCGGGAGTACAGATACGCAGTATTTT

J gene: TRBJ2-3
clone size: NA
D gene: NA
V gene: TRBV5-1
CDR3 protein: CASSLGAGRTDTQYF
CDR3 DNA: TGCGCCAGCAGCTTGGGGGCAGGACGCACAGATACGCAGTATTTT

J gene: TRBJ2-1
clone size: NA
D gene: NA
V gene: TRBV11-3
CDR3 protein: CASSLRTGNNEQFF
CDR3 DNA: TGTGCCAGCAGCTTAAGGACGGGGAACAATGAGCAGTTCTTC

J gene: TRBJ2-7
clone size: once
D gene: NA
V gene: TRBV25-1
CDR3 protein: CASSLQGYYEQYF
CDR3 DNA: TGTGCCAGCAGTCTACAGGGATACTACGAGCAGTACTTC

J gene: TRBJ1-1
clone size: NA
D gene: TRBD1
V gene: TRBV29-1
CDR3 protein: CSAGQGGNTEAFF
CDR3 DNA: TGCAGCGCCGGACAGGGGGGGAACACTGAAGCTTTCTTT

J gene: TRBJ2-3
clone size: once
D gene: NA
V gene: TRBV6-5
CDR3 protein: CASSQGGGVTDTQYF
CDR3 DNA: TGTGCCAGCAGTCAGGGGGGCGGAGTCACAGATACGCAGTATTTT

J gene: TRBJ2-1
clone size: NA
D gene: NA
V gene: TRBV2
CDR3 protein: CASSVQGGEQFF
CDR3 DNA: TGTGCCAGCAGTGTACAGGGGGGGGAGCAGTTCTTC

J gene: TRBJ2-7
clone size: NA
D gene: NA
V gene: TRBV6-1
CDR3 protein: CASSEAGTTGAGVPYEQYF
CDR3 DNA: TGTGCCAGCAGTGAGGCCGGTACGACAGGGGCGGGAGTTCCCTACGAGCAGTACTTC

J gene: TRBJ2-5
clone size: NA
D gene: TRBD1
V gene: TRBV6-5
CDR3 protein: CASSAGQGQTQYF
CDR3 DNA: TGTGCCAGCAGCGCCGGACAGGGTCAGACCCAGTACTTC

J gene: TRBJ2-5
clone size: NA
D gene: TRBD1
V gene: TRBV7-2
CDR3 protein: CASTLGQGSKTQYF
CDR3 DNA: TGTGCCAGCACCCTGGGACAGGGGTCGAAGACCCAGTACTTC

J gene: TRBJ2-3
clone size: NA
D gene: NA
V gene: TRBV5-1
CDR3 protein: CASSGTHEPGDTQYF
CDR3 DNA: TGCGCCAGCAGCGGGACCCACGAGCCAGGAGATACGCAGTATTTT

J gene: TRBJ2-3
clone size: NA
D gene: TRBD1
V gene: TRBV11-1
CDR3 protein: CASSLSDRAYDTQYF
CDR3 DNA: TGTGCCAGCAGCTTAAGTGACAGGGCCTATGATACGCAGTATTTT

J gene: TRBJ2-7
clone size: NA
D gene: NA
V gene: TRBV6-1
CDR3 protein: CASNNYRQDEQYF
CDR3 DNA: TGTGCCAGCAACAACTACCGCCAGGACGAGCAGTACTTC

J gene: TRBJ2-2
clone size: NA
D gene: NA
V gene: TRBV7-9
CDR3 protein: CASSFRWTGELFF
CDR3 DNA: TGTGCCAGCAGCTTCCGATGGACCGGGGAGCTGTTTTTT

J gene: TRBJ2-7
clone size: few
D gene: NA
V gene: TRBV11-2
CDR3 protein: CASSPIRDPRSYEQYF
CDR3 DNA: TGTGCCAGCAGCCCTATTCGGGACCCCCGTTCCTACGAGCAGTACTTC

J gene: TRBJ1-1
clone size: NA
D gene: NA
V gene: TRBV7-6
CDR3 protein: CASSPSGPEAFF
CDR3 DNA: TGTGCCAGCAGCCCTTCTGGTCCCGAAGCTTTCTTT

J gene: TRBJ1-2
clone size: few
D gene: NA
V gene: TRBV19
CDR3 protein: CASSTSGSANYGYTF
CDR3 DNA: TGTGCCAGTAGTACCTCAGGGTCTGCTAACTATGGCTACACCTTC

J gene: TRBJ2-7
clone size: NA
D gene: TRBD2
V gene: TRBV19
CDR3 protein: CASSGRTSGTYEQYF
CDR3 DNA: TGTGCCAGTAGTGGAAGGACTAGCGGGACCTACGAGCAGTACTTC

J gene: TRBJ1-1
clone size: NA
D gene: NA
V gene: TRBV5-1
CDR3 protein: CASSGGSGQGTEAFF
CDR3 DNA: TGCGCCAGCAGCGGCGGCTCAGGGCAGGGTACTGAAGCTTTCTTT